This T cell receptor (beta chain) stems from a study of post-analysis software for immune sequencing data. The wider study: The patients showed relapsing-remitting, secondary progressive and progressive-relapsing multiple sclerosis courses.

The J segment lost 1 base and the V segment lost 5 bases, leaving 8 bases of the junction unmatched. This CDR3 is built from 15 residues. Germline V gene data show CDR1 as SGHRS and CDR2 as YFSETQ. Findings and limits, study-wide: Higher frequency in patients than in controls was seen for roughly five TRBV segments, with TRBV5-6, TRBV5-1 and TRBV20-1 among them. People with multiple sclerosis had a significantly lower normalized Chao1 diversity than controls did.

On this clonotype itself: Its target is not known.

Libraries were made from TCR beta cDNA, and they carried unique molecular identifiers. TCRdb reprocessed the PCR reads via MiXCR and lists one record per CDR3 protein. The sample yields about 770,000 distinct CDR3 sequences, 40% to 55% seen once. Sequences were obtained from blood. This sequence joins TRBV5-1 and TRBJ1-1; 7 nucleotides match TRBD1. This clonotype originated in a girl between 5 and 17 years old with multiple sclerosis. The CDR3 coding sequence is TGCGCCAGCAGATCACAGGGGTGGGGGAACACTGAAGCTTTCTTT. Translating it yields CASRSQGWGNTEAFF.